The rows below give T cell receptor beta chains drawn from one sample of a study of graft-versus-host responses after intestinal transplantation. Generated by immunoSEQ multiplex PCR, the TCRdb table keeps only in-frame clones and is missing some. The sample lists 90,000 to 100,000 clones, roughly 88% seen once, with almost 1.5% in the top ten. The material was PBMCs, obtained 255 days after intestinal transplant. The source of these receptors is a human patient who received an intestinal transplant, so some T cells may come from the graft donor. The CDR3 runs from the conserved cysteine through the conserved F or W. Each record gives: D gene, CDR3 length, J gene, clone size, V gene, CDR3 protein, CDR3 DNA. D genes are given only for firm matches. Only some rows state a clone size, as once, few, many or a class for expanded clones.

D: TRBD1
length: 15
J: TRBJ2-2
size: many
V: TRBV6-4
CDR3: CASSDRGRDTGELFF
DNA: TGTGCCAGCAGTGACAGGGGGCGCGACACCGGGGAGCTGTTTTTT

D: .
length: 14
J: TRBJ2-3
size: .
V: TRBV19
CDR3: CASTVDSEADTQYF
DNA: TGTGCCAGTACGGTCGATAGCGAAGCAGATACGCAGTATTTT

D: .
length: 16
J: TRBJ1-1
size: .
V: TRBV5-6
CDR3: CASSSLSRGSNTEAFF
DNA: TGTGCCAGCAGCTCCCTGTCTCGGGGGTCGAACACTGAAGCTTTCTTT

D: .
length: 14
J: TRBJ1-2
size: .
V: TRBV6-1
CDR3: CASSDFEGPYGYTF
DNA: TGTGCCAGCAGTGACTTCGAGGGACCGTACGGCTACACCTTC

D: .
length: 16
J: TRBJ2-7
size: .
V: TRBV18
CDR3: CASSPPFPKQVGEQYF
DNA: TGTGCCAGCTCACCACCGTTCCCCAAACAGGTCGGCGAGCAGTACTTC

D: .
length: 13
J: TRBJ1-1
size: few
V: TRBV6-1
CDR3: CASSEHMNTEAFF
DNA: TGTGCCAGCAGTGAACACATGAACACTGAAGCTTTCTTT

D: TRBD1
length: 16
J: TRBJ1-4
size: few
V: TRBV6-1
CDR3: CASSESPGTGGTKLFF
DNA: TGTGCCAGCAGTGAATCCCCGGGGACAGGGGGCACAAAACTGTTTTTT

D: .
length: 14
J: TRBJ1-4
size: once
V: TRBV13
CDR3: CASSSRGLNEKLFF
DNA: TGTGCCAGCAGCTCCCGGGGCCTTAATGAAAAACTGTTTTTT

D: .
length: 12
J: TRBJ1-6
size: .
V: TRBV7-2
CDR3: CASSLRDGALHF
DNA: TGTGCCAGCAGCTTAAGGGATGGGGCCCTCCACTTT

D: TRBD1
length: 13
J: TRBJ1-1
size: .
V: TRBV6-1
CDR3: CASSPWDSTEAFF
DNA: TGTGCCAGCAGTCCCTGGGACAGCACTGAAGCTTTCTTT

D: TRBD2
length: 19
J: TRBJ2-3
size: .
V: TRBV4-3
CDR3: CASSQDITSGGKPTDTQYF
DNA: TGCGCCAGCAGCCAAGATATTACTAGCGGGGGCAAGCCCACAGATACGCAGTATTTT

D: .
length: 14
J: TRBJ1-4
size: .
V: TRBV7-6
CDR3: CASSPGEMGEKLFF
DNA: TGTGCCAGCAGCCCCGGGGAGATGGGTGAAAAACTGTTTTTT

D: .
length: 13
J: TRBJ1-6
size: .
V: TRBV27
CDR3: CASSVDSNSPLHF
DNA: TGTGCCAGCAGTGTGGACAGTAATTCACCCCTCCACTTT

D: .
length: 17
J: TRBJ1-4
size: many
V: TRBV5-1
CDR3: CASSFSDRDSTNEKLFF
DNA: TGCGCCAGCAGCTTCAGCGATCGGGATTCAACTAATGAAAAACTGTTTTTT

D: TRBD1
length: 16
J: TRBJ2-7
size: .
V: TRBV14
CDR3: CASSHLGIQGDHEQYF
DNA: TGTGCCAGCAGCCACCTCGGGATACAGGGGGACCACGAGCAGTACTTC

D: .
length: 14
J: TRBJ2-7
size: once
V: TRBV27
CDR3: CASSLSGREYEQYF
DNA: TGTGCCAGCAGTTTATCGGGCAGGGAGTACGAGCAGTACTTC

D: TRBD2
length: 13
J: TRBJ2-7
size: once
V: TRBV7-8
CDR3: CASGLAGGYEQYF
DNA: TGTGCCAGCGGATTAGCGGGGGGCTACGAGCAGTACTTC

D: .
length: 12
J: TRBJ2-7
size: .
V: TRBV11-3
CDR3: CARSPPLDEQYF
DNA: TGTGCCAGGTCACCCCCTCTCGACGAGCAGTACTTC

D: .
length: 14
J: TRBJ2-1
size: .
V: TRBV19
CDR3: CASSMPGFGNEQFF
DNA: TGTGCCAGTAGTATGCCTGGGTTCGGCAATGAGCAGTTCTTC

D: .
length: 13
J: TRBJ2-7
size: .
V: TRBV5-6
CDR3: CASSLGGAGEQYF
DNA: TGTGCCAGCAGCTTGGGCGGGGCCGGCGAGCAGTACTTC

D: TRBD1
length: 17
J: TRBJ1-2
size: .
V: TRBV19
CDR3: CASSIATGEGANYGYTF
DNA: TGTGCCAGTAGTATAGCCACAGGGGAAGGGGCTAACTATGGCTACACCTTC

D: .
length: 14
J: TRBJ2-3
size: .
V: TRBV6-1
CDR3: CASSGTTITDTQYF
DNA: TGTGCCAGCAGCGGGACAACGATCACAGATACGCAGTATTTT

D: .
length: 13
J: TRBJ2-5
size: .
V: TRBV4-1
CDR3: CASSQDTRETQYF
DNA: TGCGCCAGCAGCCAAGATACGAGAGAGACCCAGTACTTC

D: TRBD2
length: 16
J: TRBJ2-3
size: .
V: TRBV28
CDR3: CASSLGGAELADTQYF
DNA: TGTGCCAGCAGCCTCGGGGGGGCCGAATTGGCAGATACGCAGTATTTT

D: .
length: 16
J: TRBJ1-6
size: once
V: TRBV4-1
CDR3: CASSQEVGVRNSPLHF
DNA: TGCGCCAGCAGCCAAGAGGTCGGGGTGCGGAATTCACCCCTCCACTTT

D: .
length: 12
J: TRBJ2-2
size: few
V: TRBV18
CDR3: CASSPDVGELFF
DNA: TGTGCCAGCTCACCTGACGTCGGGGAGCTGTTTTTT

D: .
length: 14
J: TRBJ2-7
size: .
V: TRBV13
CDR3: CASSSTGNSYEQYF
DNA: TGTGCCAGCAGCTCTACAGGGAATTCCTACGAGCAGTACTTC

D: .
length: 15
J: TRBJ2-2
size: .
V: TRBV7-2
CDR3: CASSLGVGSGGELFF
DNA: TGTGCCAGCAGCTTAGGAGTTGGTAGCGGCGGGGAGCTGTTTTTT

D: .
length: 15
J: TRBJ1-1
size: .
V: TRBV11-2
CDR3: CASSFPGMMNTEAFF
DNA: TGTGCCAGCAGCTTTCCAGGGATGATGAACACTGAAGCTTTCTTT

D: TRBD2
length: 13
J: TRBJ2-1
size: few
V: TRBV2
CDR3: CASTRLADNEQFF
DNA: TGTGCCAGCACCCGACTAGCGGACAATGAGCAGTTCTTC

D: .
length: 13
J: TRBJ2-1
size: .
V: TRBV7-9
CDR3: CASSFSGDNEQFF
DNA: TGTGCCAGCAGCTTTTCAGGGGACAATGAGCAGTTCTTC

D: .
length: 15
J: TRBJ2-1
size: .
V: TRBV5-5
CDR3: CASSLRSHLLDEQFF
DNA: TGTGCCAGCAGCCTGAGGTCTCATCTTTTGGATGAGCAGTTCTTC

D: TRBD1
length: 14
J: TRBJ1-4
size: .
V: TRBV27
CDR3: CASSPGQGGEKLFF
DNA: TGTGCCAGCAGTCCCGGACAGGGGGGCGAAAAACTGTTTTTT

D: .
length: 15
J: TRBJ2-7
size: .
V: TRBV9
CDR3: CASSEGQGTPYEQYF
DNA: TGTGCCAGCAGCGAAGGGCAGGGGACTCCCTACGAGCAGTACTTC

D: .
length: 16
J: TRBJ1-1
size: .
V: TRBV11-2
CDR3: CASSLGLGRWGTEAFF
DNA: TGTGCCAGCAGCTTAGGATTGGGGCGATGGGGCACTGAAGCTTTCTTT

D: .
length: 13
J: TRBJ1-2
size: .
V: TRBV28
CDR3: CASSLPGDYGYTF
DNA: TGTGCCAGCAGTTTACCGGGCGACTATGGCTACACCTTC

D: .
length: 19
J: TRBJ1-2
size: .
V: TRBV4-1
CDR3: CASSPTSGVVAPANYGYTF
DNA: TGCGCCAGCAGCCCAACGTCAGGGGTGGTGGCCCCAGCTAACTATGGCTACACCTTC

D: TRBD1
length: 14
J: TRBJ2-4
size: few
V: TRBV19
CDR3: CASSLGTGVGIQYF
DNA: TGTGCCAGTAGTCTCGGGACAGGGGTTGGGATTCAGTACTTC

D: TRBD2
length: 15
J: TRBJ2-1
size: once
V: TRBV29-1
CDR3: CSVEVGGGVHNEQFF
DNA: TGCAGCGTTGAAGTCGGCGGGGGGGTTCACAATGAGCAGTTCTTC

D: .
length: 14
J: TRBJ2-7
size: .
V: TRBV6-1
CDR3: CASVRRFSSYEQYF
DNA: TGTGCCAGCGTTCGACGGTTTAGCTCCTACGAGCAGTACTTC

D: TRBD2
length: 15
J: TRBJ2-5
size: .
V: TRBV9
CDR3: CASSVSSGKVETQYF
DNA: TGTGCCAGCAGCGTTTCTAGCGGGAAGGTTGAGACCCAGTACTTC

D: .
length: 13
J: TRBJ1-5
size: once
V: TRBV6-1
CDR3: CASTLTSNQPQHF
DNA: TGTGCCAGCACGTTGACTAGCAATCAGCCCCAGCATTTT

D: TRBD1
length: 12
J: TRBJ1-1
size: .
V: TRBV11-3
CDR3: CASSDRDTEAFF
DNA: TGTGCCAGCAGCGACAGGGACACTGAAGCTTTCTTT

D: .
length: 16
J: TRBJ1-5
size: .
V: TRBV4-2
CDR3: CASSQANRQPNQPQHF
DNA: TGTGCCAGCAGCCAAGCCAACAGACAGCCGAATCAGCCCCAGCATTTT

D: TRBD2
length: 15
J: TRBJ2-1
size: once
V: TRBV5-1
CDR3: CASSFGTSGYNEQFF
DNA: TGCGCCAGCAGCTTCGGGACTAGCGGCTACAATGAGCAGTTCTTC

D: .
length: 13
J: TRBJ1-1
size: .
V: TRBV9
CDR3: CASSPATNTEAFF
DNA: TGTGCCAGCAGCCCAGCAACGAACACTGAAGCTTTCTTT